These T cell receptor beta chains were read from a single sample in a study of T cell changes during pregnancy in multiple sclerosis. Profiled with immunoSEQ multiplex PCR; TCRdb holds only in-frame clones, not every one. The sample records roughly 60,000 clones, around 90% being singletons. Material: peripheral blood, obtained in the second trimester of pregnancy. The receptor set was obtained from a female donor with multiple sclerosis, enrolled in a pregnancy study. The CDR3 runs from the conserved cysteine through the conserved F or W. D genes are given only for firm matches. Expanded clones get a size class; other rows say once, few or many, or leave the size out.

CDR3aa	CDR3nt	abundance	d_gene	v_gene	j_gene
CASSLVDRLNTEAFF	TGTGCCAGCAGCTTGGTAGACAGATTGAACACTGAAGCTTTCTTT	NA	NA	TRBV5-6	TRBJ1-1
CASSLEGVKSYTF	TGTGCCAGCAGCTTAGAGGGGGTCAAAAGCTACACCTTC	few	NA	TRBV7-9	TRBJ1-2
CASSQLGAFNQPQHF	TGTGCCAGCAGCCAATTGGGGGCTTTCAATCAGCCCCAGCATTTT	NA	NA	TRBV16	TRBJ1-5
CASSLGLAGSTGELFF	TGCGCCAGCAGCTTGGGCCTAGCGGGAAGTACCGGGGAGCTGTTTTTT	once	TRBD2	TRBV5-1	TRBJ2-2
CASSGLASTDTQYF	TGTGCCAGCAGCGGACTAGCCAGCACAGATACGCAGTATTTT	NA	TRBD2	TRBV9	TRBJ2-3
CASSDSRGSYEQYF	TGTGCCAGCAGCGACTCGCGGGGGTCCTACGAGCAGTACTTC	NA	TRBD2	TRBV11-2	TRBJ2-7
CASRMSGNTGELFF	TGTGCCAGCAGGATGTCAGGAAACACCGGGGAGCTGTTTTTT	NA	NA	TRBV6-5	TRBJ2-2
CASSQDIRIGAPYGYTF	TGTGCCAGCAGCCAAGATATACGGATAGGGGCCCCCTATGGCTACACCTTC	NA	NA	TRBV14	TRBJ1-2
CASNLQGNQPQHF	TGTGCCAGCAACCTACAGGGTAATCAGCCCCAGCATTTT	few	NA	TRBV6-1	TRBJ1-5
CASSQAGDPHEQYF	TGCGCCAGCAGCCAAGCGGGAGACCCCCACGAGCAGTACTTC	NA	NA	TRBV4-1	TRBJ2-7
CASGPPTGTTEAFF	TGTGCTAGTGGTCCACCGACAGGGACCACTGAAGCTTTCTTT	NA	TRBD1	TRBV12-5	TRBJ1-1
CASSTGQGATSNQPQHF	TGTGCCAGTAGTACAGGACAGGGGGCGACTAGCAATCAGCCCCAGCATTTT	NA	TRBD1	TRBV19	TRBJ1-5
CAISAVAGEPNEQFF	TGTGCCATCAGTGCGGTAGCGGGAGAGCCCAATGAGCAGTTCTTC	NA	TRBD2	TRBV10-3	TRBJ2-1
CASSLTREDTGELFF	TGTGCCAGCAGCTTAACCCGGGAGGACACCGGGGAGCTGTTTTTT	NA	TRBD2	TRBV7-2	TRBJ2-2
CASSERALRVNTEAFF	TGTGCCAGCAGTGAGAGAGCACTACGAGTGAACACTGAAGCTTTCTTT	once	NA	TRBV6-1	TRBJ1-1
CASREFGTGYGYTF	TGTGCCAGTAGGGAATTTGGGACAGGCTATGGCTACACCTTC	NA	TRBD1	TRBV19	TRBJ1-2
CASSHLETTGNGYTF	TGTGCCAGCTCACACCTAGAAACGACAGGGAATGGCTACACCTTC	NA	TRBD1	TRBV18	TRBJ1-2
CSVALVVLWETQYF	TGCAGCGTTGCACTAGTCGTCCTGTGGGAGACCCAGTACTTC	once	NA	TRBV29-1	TRBJ2-5
CASSLGEGTGKLFF	TGCGCCAGCAGCTTGGGCGAAGGGACTGGAAAACTGTTTTTT	NA	NA	TRBV5-1	TRBJ1-4
CAGTRTGVGTDTQYF	TGTGCCGGCACCCGGACAGGGGTCGGTACAGATACGCAGTATTTT	NA	TRBD1	TRBV7-2	TRBJ2-3
CAWSQGLAGGGDTQYF	TGTGCCTGGAGCCAGGGGCTAGCGGGAGGGGGGGATACGCAGTATTTT	NA	TRBD2	TRBV30	TRBJ2-3
CASSLGLAGGPGETQYF	TGCGCCAGCAGCTTGGGACTAGCGGGAGGGCCTGGAGAGACCCAGTACTTC	NA	TRBD2	TRBV5-1	TRBJ2-5
CASTTAGGHEQYF	TGTGCCTCGACTACGGCGGGAGGCCACGAGCAGTACTTC	NA	TRBD2	TRBV30	TRBJ2-7
CASSPRVGTSAYGYTF	TGTGCCAGCAGCCCAAGGGTGGGGACATCCGCCTATGGCTACACCTTC	NA	NA	TRBV7-2	TRBJ1-2
CASSTTAGQGGEKLFF	TGTGCCAGCAGCACCACTGCGGGACAGGGAGGCGAAAAACTGTTTTTT	NA	TRBD1	TRBV11-2	TRBJ1-4
CASSLSGRASYEQYF	TGTGCCAGCAGCCTTAGCGGGAGGGCCTCCTACGAGCAGTACTTC	NA	TRBD2	TRBV11-2	TRBJ2-7
CATLTGQGYGNTIYF	TGTGCCACCCTAACGGGACAGGGGTACGGAAACACCATATATTTT	NA	TRBD1	TRBV28	TRBJ1-3
CASSSPLAGGDTDTQYF	TGTGCCAGCAGTTCTCCCCTAGCGGGAGGGGACACAGATACGCAGTATTTT	once	TRBD2	TRBV7-2	TRBJ2-3
CASSQAMGQWETQYF	TGCGCCAGCAGCCAAGCTATGGGACAGTGGGAGACCCAGTACTTC	NA	TRBD1	TRBV4-1	TRBJ2-5
CASEGGARSTEAFF	TGTGCCAGCGAGGGGGGGGCGCGGAGCACTGAAGCTTTCTTT	NA	NA	TRBV21-1	TRBJ1-1
CASSPSLLGGIGYTF	TGTGCCAGTAGCCCTAGTCTCCTGGGGGGTATTGGCTACACCTTC	once	NA	TRBV19	TRBJ1-2
CASSPTGGEGYGYTF	TGTGCCAGCAGTCCGACAGGGGGCGAGGGCTATGGCTACACCTTC	few	TRBD1	TRBV6-1	TRBJ1-2
CASSESGRGFEQYF	TGTGCCAGCAGTGAAAGTGGCAGGGGGTTCGAGCAGTACTTC	NA	TRBD1	TRBV6-1	TRBJ2-7
CASSQFKDGYTF	TGTGCCAGCAGTCAGTTCAAAGATGGCTACACCTTC	NA	NA	TRBV28	TRBJ1-2
CASSLVQATAYEQYF	TGTGCCAGCAGCTTAGTTCAGGCCACTGCCTACGAGCAGTACTTC	NA	NA	TRBV7-2	TRBJ2-7
CASSPGGELFF	TGTGCCAGCAGCCCAGGCGGGGAGCTGTTTTTT	NA	NA	TRBV13	TRBJ2-2